The present T cell receptor (beta chain) was sequenced within a study of T cell repertoires in cytomegalovirus infection. Study background: Matching HLA type and CMV infection were both indicated by public TCR beta signatures. Findings and limits, study-wide: Identification of carriers of CMV plus the relevant HLA was performed using cumulative public TCR beta family frequency. Dominant in the ex vivo response were TCR beta clonotypes restricted by HLA-C and specific for CMV.

This clonotype has a handful of counts. Antigen unknown. TCRdb ran MiXCR on the reads and lists one entry per CDR3 protein. The sample lists about 240,000 distinct CDR3 sequences; 6% to 8% were seen once. Material: PBMCs. The sequence came from a human donor in good health (CMV status not recorded). Some clones in this sample may be carry-over from other donors' samples.

CDR3: CASSPQLYNEQFF. CDR3 DNA: TGCGCCAGCAGCCCACAGCTCTACAATGAGCAGTTCTTC. The V gene is TRBV5-1, the J gene TRBJ2-1; D gene ambiguous. V lost 4 bases to trimming and J lost 3 bases, with 8 bases between them. There are 13 residues in the CDR3. Germline values: CDR1 SGHRS, CDR2 YFSETQ.